This entry lists 27 T cell receptor beta chains sequenced from one sample in a study of T-cell reconstitution after alpha-beta-depleted transplantation in children. It was with unique molecular identifiers that the TCRbeta library was prepared. A single record per CDR3 protein comes from TCRdb applying MiXCR to the PCR reads. The sample has fewer than 85,000 distinct CDR3 sequences; roughly 14% are singletons. The sample here was PBMCs, mostly from graft donor cells, taken 180 days after TCRalphabeta/CD19-depleted stem cell transplant. These receptors were obtained from a male patient between 2 and 10 years old who had a stem cell transplant for acute lymphoblastic leukemia, so the T cells may come from the graft donor.

This clonotype showed up just a few times. This rearrangement joins TRBV4-3 to TRBJ2-1; D may be TRBD1 (7 bases). The ends were cut back, 2 bases at V and 6 bases at J, with 11 bases in the middle. The CDR3 extends over 14 amino acids. The germline CDR1 and CDR2 sequences are LGHNA and YSLEER. The CDR3, as DNA: TGCGCCAGCAGCCAAAGACAGGGAGGCAATGAGCAGTTCTTC. Translating gives CASSQRQGGNEQFF.

Only a few counts were recorded for this clonotype. The chain recombines TRBV4-3 with TRBJ2-1; no firm D call. Germline V gene lookup returns CDR1 LGHNA and CDR2 YSLEER. The CDR3 has 16 residues. The V end lost 0 bases, the J end lost 2 bases, and 11 bases lay between the germline ends. CDR3 DNA sequence: TGCGCCAGCAGCCAAGAAGCCCCTGCGACCTACAATGAGCAGTTCTTC. As protein: CASSQEAPATYNEQFF.

This clonotype was counted between two and nine times. The chain couples TRBV24-1 to TRBJ2-4, with D perhaps assigned TRBD1 or TRBD2 (6 bases each). V was cut by 1 base and J by 9 bases, with 27 bases left in between. Germline CDR1 reads KGHDR; CDR2 reads SFDVKD. This CDR3 comprises 19 residues. The CDR3 here is CATSDFKFGGSGGEGIQYF. DNA of the CDR3: TGTGCCACCAGTGATTTTAAGTTCGGAGGGTCTGGGGGCGAGGGCATTCAGTACTTC.

This clonotype was counted only a few times. This rearrangement joins TRBV11-2 to TRBJ2-7; no clear D. Germline V gene sequence: CDR1 SGHAT, CDR2 FQNNGV. This CDR3 has 15 amino acids. V lost 5 bases to trimming and J lost 3 bases, with 17 bases between them. CDR3 in DNA: TGTGCCAGCAGCGCGGTCAGACGGGTAAACTACGAGCAGTACTTC. This encodes CASSAVRRVNYEQYF.

In its sample, this clonotype was seen many times. The chain has TRBV7-4 and TRBJ2-5, with D hard to call. The V gene's germline CDR1 is SGHVT and CDR2 SQSDAQ. Deletions cut 5 bases from V and 5 bases from J, with 15 bases between. This CDR3 is built from 14 residues. CDR3 loop: CASSHRAQGETQYF. CDR3 sequence (DNA): TGTGCCAGCAGCCACCGGGCTCAAGGGGAGACCCAGTACTTC.

Of note for this clonotype: An end of the junction does not agree with germline; a read error may underlie this. The chain carries TRBV20-1 and TRBJ2-3; D gene unclear. CDR1 DFQATT and CDR2 SNEGSKA come from the germline V gene (reference sequence). The CDR3 runs to 12 residues. This chain's CDR3 is CNARGSTDTQYF. In DNA, the CDR3 is TGCAATGCTAGAGGATCCACAGATACGCAGTATTTT.

This clonotype was counted ten times or more. V is TRBV10-3 and J is TRBJ2-2; the match to TRBD1 covers 7 bases. In germline, CDR1 is ENHRY, CDR2 SYGVKD. The V segment lost 3 bases and the J segment 1 base; nucleotides outside the gene matches: 5. The CDR3 is 16 residues long. In DNA form, the CDR3 reads TGTGCCATCAGTGAATGGGGACAGTTGAACACCGGGGAGCTGTTTTTT. It translates to CAISEWGQLNTGELFF.

This clonotype was found a few times. The rearrangement links TRBV28 to TRBJ1-1; D gene uncertain. The germline V gene has CDR1 MDHEN and CDR2 SYDVKM. Trimming took off 2 bases at V and 9 bases at J, with 16 bases between the two ends. The CDR3 runs to 14 residues. CDR3 loop: CASSLLSPLQQAFF. The CDR3 DNA sequence: TGTGCCAGCAGTTTACTCTCCCCCCTTCAACAAGCTTTCTTT.

This chain uses TRBV12-3 or TRBV12-4 with TRBJ2-3; D may match TRBD1 or TRBD2 (7 bases each). The CDR3 is 15 amino acids. The ends were cut back, 5 bases at V and 7 bases at J, with 19 bases in the middle. CDR3 protein: CASSPPGGGRNTQYF. CDR3 bases: TGTGCCAGCAGTCCCCCAGGGGGGGGACGAAATACGCAGTATTTT.

As for this clonotype: A much more abundant neighbour one base away suggests this may be a read error. V gene TRBV7-2 combines with J gene TRBJ2-7; 8 nucleotides match TRBD1. This CDR3 region has 14 residues. The germline V gene encodes CDR1 SGHTA and CDR2 FQGNSA. V shed 4 bases and J 4 bases; nucleotides not matched to a gene: 6. CDR3: CASSSATGGYEQYF. CDR3 nucleotides: TGTGCCAGCAGCTCGGCCACAGGGGGGTACGAGCAGTACTTC.

This clonotype was observed a few times. The chain is built from TRBV6-6 and TRBJ2-5, with D perhaps given as TRBD1 or TRBD2 (6 bases each). This CDR3 has 13 residues. Germline V gene data show CDR1 as MNHNY and CDR2 as SVGAGI (reference sequence). Trimming took 8 bases from V and 1 from J, leaving 11 bases between them. CDR3 bases: TGTGCCAGCGTCGAGGGGGGCCAAGAGACCCAGTACTTC. As protein: CASVEGGQETQYF.

In this sample, this clonotype turned up a few times. This chain uses TRBV21-1 with TRBJ2-4; the D segment call TRBD1 is taken from the table without a DNA check. TRBV21-1 is marked as a pseudogene. The CDR3 contains 15 residues. DNA of the CDR3: TGTGCCAGCAGCGCGCCGGGACCCAAGGGAGACATTCAGTACTTC. Translation: CASSAPGPKGDIQYF.

The CDR3 is CSAGQGPYEQYF. CDR3 bases: TGCAGTGCAGGACAGGGGCCCTACGAGCAGTACTTC. This chain uses TRBV20-1 with TRBJ2-7; TRBD1 aligns across 9 bases. Germline V gives CDR1 DFQATT, CDR2 SNEGSKA (reference sequence). The J segment lost 2 bases and the V segment lost 6 bases, leaving 2 bases of the junction unmatched. The CDR3 contains 12 residues.

Ten or more counts support this clonotype. The genes are TRBV12-3 or TRBV12-4 and TRBJ1-6; D unresolved. CDR3 size: 18 residues. V dropped 5 bases and J dropped 0 bases, with 17 bases sitting between them. The CDR3 nucleotides read TGTGCCAGCAGTACCCGGAGAGGCCGCAGCTCCTATAATTCACCCCTCCACTTT. Protein sequence: CASSTRRGRSSYNSPLHF.

The J gene is TRBJ2-7, the V gene TRBV6-2 or TRBV6-3; 14 nucleotides agree with TRBD2. Trimming cost V 0 bases and J 4 bases; bases outside gene matches: 20. The germline CDR1 and CDR2 sequences are MNHEY and SVGEGT. The CDR3 totals 22 residues. The CDR3 here is CASSYSPPWTSGRLGLKYEQYF. CDR3 in DNA: TGTGCCAGCAGTTACTCGCCTCCGTGGACTAGCGGGAGGCTAGGCCTCAAGTACGAGCAGTACTTC.

This clonotype was picked up a small number of times. The chain has TRBV20-1 and TRBJ1-1, with D possibly matching TRBD1 (6 bases). The ends were cut back, 6 bases at V and 11 bases at J, with 22 bases in the middle. The CDR3 contains 13 residues. The germline gives CDR1 DFQATT, CDR2 SNEGSKA (reference sequence). In DNA form, the CDR3 reads TGCAGTGCCCTCCGGCCGGCAGGGGTAGAGGCTTTCTTT. Encoded protein: CSALRPAGVEAFF.

In its sample, this clonotype was seen many times. V and J are TRBV7-2 and TRBJ2-2; D gene unclear. Trimming shortened V by 4 bases and J by 3 bases, and 12 bases separated the two germline ends. CDR1 SGHTA and CDR2 FQGNSA come from the germline V gene. The CDR3 has 15 residues. In nucleotides, the CDR3 is TGTGCCAGCAGCTCCCCCGAAGGTTACACCGGGGAGCTGTTTTTT. Translation gives CASSSPEGYTGELFF.

Only a few counts were recorded for this clonotype. The chain combines TRBV3-1 with TRBJ1-2; D is unclear. V lost 3 bases and J 3 bases, leaving 14 bases between the germline ends. The CDR3 totals 15 residues. CDR1 is LGHDT, CDR2 YNNKEL, per germline (reference sequence). The CDR3 DNA follows: TGTGCCAGCAGCCATACTGGCCGTCCTGACTATGGCTACACCTTC. It specifies CASSHTGRPDYGYTF.

The genes are TRBV11-2 and TRBJ1-1; D is possibly TRBD1 (6 bases). Looked up from germline, CDR1 is SGHAT and CDR2 is FQNNGV. The CDR3 has 17 residues. V lost 0 bases and J 2 bases, leaving 16 bases between the germline ends. This CDR3 is CASSLDRGGIFNTEAFF. The CDR3 DNA sequence: TGTGCCAGCAGCTTAGATAGGGGGGGCATATTCAACACTGAAGCTTTCTTT.

V is TRBV30 and J is TRBJ1-2; TRBD1 aligns across 7 bases. The junction had 12 bases not matched to a gene; V was cut back by 1 base and J by 1 base. CDR3 length: 17 residues. Germline V gene lookup returns CDR1 GTSNPN and CDR2 SVGIG (reference sequence). In DNA form, the CDR3 reads TGTGCCTGGAGTGGCAGCCGGGACAGCGCCCTTAACTATGGCTACACCTTC. Protein: CAWSGSRDSALNYGYTF.

The chain joins TRBV15 to TRBJ2-5; 8 bases align to TRBD2. In germline, CDR1 is LNHNV, CDR2 YYDKDF (reference sequence). This CDR3 is built from 15 residues. The trim removed 8 bases at V and 4 bases at J, leaving 12 bases unmatched. CDR3 protein: CATRQPGLGGETQYF. The CDR3, as DNA: TGTGCCACCCGACAACCGGGACTAGGCGGAGAGACCCAGTACTTC.

This sequence joins TRBV4-2 and TRBJ2-6; D remains ambiguous. V dropped 2 bases and J dropped 1 base, with 9 bases sitting between them. The CDR3 is 16 residues long. Germline CDR1 and CDR2: LGHNA and YNFKEQ. The DNA for the CDR3 is TGTGCCAGCAGCCAATCCCGGAATTCTGGGGCCAACGTCCTGACTTTC. As protein: CASSQSRNSGANVLTF.

This clonotype turned up a few times. The gene calls are TRBV27 and TRBJ2-3, with D possibly matching TRBD2 (6 bases). Germline V gene lookup returns CDR1 MNHEY and CDR2 SMNVEV (reference sequence). The CDR3 is 14 residues long. Trimming stripped 7 bases from V and 0 bases from J, with 11 bases between. CDR3 sequence: CASTLEGSTDTQYF. The CDR3 DNA reads TGTGCCAGCACCCTGGAGGGGAGCACAGATACGCAGTATTTT.

This clonotype was seen more than once but under ten times. The V and J genes are TRBV12-3 or TRBV12-4 and TRBJ1-5, with 7 bases aligning to TRBD1. The CDR3 totals 14 residues. The trim removed 4 bases at V and 3 bases at J, leaving 3 bases unmatched. The CDR3 coding sequence is TGTGCCAGCAGTTGGGACAGAAACAATCAGCCCCAGCATTTT. Its protein is CASSWDRNNQPQHF.

The rearrangement joins TRBV6-5 to TRBJ1-2; D remains ambiguous. Deletions cut 0 bases from V and 5 bases from J, with 16 bases between. The CDR3 is 16 residues long. The germline V gene encodes CDR1 MNHEY and CDR2 SVGAGI. The CDR3 DNA is TGTGCCAGCAGTTACTCCTCGAGGGCGCAAGGTTATGGCTACACCTTC. Residues: CASSYSSRAQGYGYTF.

This chain connects TRBV3-1 to TRBJ2-1; 13 bases are a match to TRBD2. Germline CDR1 reads LGHDT; CDR2 reads YNNKEL (reference sequence). J gave up 7 bases and V 3 bases, and 6 bases lay outside the gene matches. The CDR3 loop spans 16 amino acids. The CDR3 region is CASSQVTSGRSNEQFF. Here the CDR3 DNA reads TGTGCCAGCAGCCAGGTGACTAGCGGGAGGTCGAATGAGCAGTTCTTC.

This chain links TRBV7-2 with TRBJ2-7; possible D gene TRBD1, 5 bases. V shed 1 base and J shed 0 bases, with 10 bases lying between them. CDR1 and CDR2 (germline): SGHTA, FQGNSA. The length of the CDR3 is 15 residues. The CDR3 protein is CASSLGGVLSYEQYF. The CDR3 DNA reads as TGTGCCAGCAGCTTAGGGGGCGTACTCTCCTACGAGCAGTACTTC.